The sequence of this TCR beta chain was determined in a study of shared clonotypes between healthy human individuals. Whole-study results and caveats: Depth of sequencing was expected to influence donor clonotype sharing.

Naive-designated CD8 cells lacked CD45RO, were positively enriched for CCR7, and omitted terminally differentiated effector memory CD45RA+ cells. Here immunoSEQ multiplex PCR was the method, and the copy in TCRdb shows in-frame clones only, minus some. The table has about 2.1 million clones, under 95% seen once. Concerning this clone itself: Its cognate antigen is unknown.

Input material: naive CD8+ T cells from PBMCs. The sequence came from a man in his late teens or twenties in good health. Some clones in this sample may be carry-over from other donors' samples.

CDR3 nucleotides: TGCGCCAGCAGCATACCCCCAGGGTGGAAGAATGGCTACACCTTC. It yields the protein CASSIPPGWKNGYTF. V gene TRBV5-1 combines with J gene TRBJ1-2; TRBD1 is a possible D gene (5 bases). The CDR3 spans 15 residues. V lost 4 bases, J lost 6 bases, and 19 bases lay in between. Germline lookup yields CDR1 SGHRS and CDR2 YFSETQ.